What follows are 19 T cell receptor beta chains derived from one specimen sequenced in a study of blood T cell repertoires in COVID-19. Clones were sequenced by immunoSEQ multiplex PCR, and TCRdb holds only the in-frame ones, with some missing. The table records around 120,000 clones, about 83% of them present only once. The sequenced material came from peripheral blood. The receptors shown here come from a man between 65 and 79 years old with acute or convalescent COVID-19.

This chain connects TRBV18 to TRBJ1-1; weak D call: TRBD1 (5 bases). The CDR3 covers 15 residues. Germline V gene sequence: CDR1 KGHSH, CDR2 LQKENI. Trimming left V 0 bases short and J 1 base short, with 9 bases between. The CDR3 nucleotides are TGTGCCAGCTCACCACCGGCGGGGGGGAACACTGAAGCTTTCTTT. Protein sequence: CASSPPAGGNTEAFF.

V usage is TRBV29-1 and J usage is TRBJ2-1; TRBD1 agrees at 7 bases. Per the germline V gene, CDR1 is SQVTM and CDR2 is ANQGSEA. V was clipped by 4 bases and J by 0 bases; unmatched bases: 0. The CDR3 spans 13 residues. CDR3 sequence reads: CSVGQGSYNEQFF. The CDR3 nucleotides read TGCAGCGTTGGACAGGGCTCCTACAATGAGCAGTTCTTC.

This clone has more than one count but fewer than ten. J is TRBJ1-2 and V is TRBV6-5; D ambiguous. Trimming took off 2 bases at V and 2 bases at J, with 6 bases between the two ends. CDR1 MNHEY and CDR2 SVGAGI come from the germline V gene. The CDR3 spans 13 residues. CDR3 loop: CASSYSENYGYTF. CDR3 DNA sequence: TGTGCCAGCAGTTACAGCGAGAACTATGGCTACACCTTC.

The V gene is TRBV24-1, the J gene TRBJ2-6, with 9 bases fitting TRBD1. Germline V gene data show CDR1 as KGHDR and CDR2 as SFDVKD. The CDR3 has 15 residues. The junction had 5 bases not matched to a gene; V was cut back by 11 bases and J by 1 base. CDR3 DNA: TGTGCCAACGGGACAGGGTTTTCTGGGGCCAACGTCCTGACTTTC. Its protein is CANGTGFSGANVLTF.

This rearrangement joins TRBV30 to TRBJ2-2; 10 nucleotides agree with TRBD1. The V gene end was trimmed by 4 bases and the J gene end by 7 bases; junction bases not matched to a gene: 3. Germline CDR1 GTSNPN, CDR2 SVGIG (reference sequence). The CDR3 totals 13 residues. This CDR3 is CAWKTGGIGELFF. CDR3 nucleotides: TGTGCCTGGAAGACAGGGGGCATCGGGGAGCTGTTTTTT.

In DNA form, the CDR3 reads TGTGCCAGCAGTGCGGGACTCGCGGGGCTCTACAATGAGCAGTTCTTC. Amino acids: CASSAGLAGLYNEQFF. The chain employs TRBV28 and TRBJ2-1; D may be TRBD2 (6 bases). The CDR3 loop spans 16 amino acids. Germline values: CDR1 MDHEN, CDR2 SYDVKM. The V end lost 5 bases, the J end lost 3 bases, and 17 bases lay between the germline ends.

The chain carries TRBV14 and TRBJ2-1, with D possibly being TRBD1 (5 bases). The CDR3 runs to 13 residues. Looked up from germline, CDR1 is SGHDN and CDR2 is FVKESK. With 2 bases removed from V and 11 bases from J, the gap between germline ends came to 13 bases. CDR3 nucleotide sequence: TGTGCCAGCAGCCAATTGCCAGGGCTAAAGCAGTTCTTC. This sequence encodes CASSQLPGLKQFF. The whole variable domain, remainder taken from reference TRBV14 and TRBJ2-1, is EAGVTQFPSHSVIEKGQTVTLRCDPISGHDNLYWYRRVMGKEIKFLLHFVKESKQDESGMPNNRFLAERTGGTYSTLKVQPAELEDSGVYFCASSQLPGLKQFFGPGTRLTVL.

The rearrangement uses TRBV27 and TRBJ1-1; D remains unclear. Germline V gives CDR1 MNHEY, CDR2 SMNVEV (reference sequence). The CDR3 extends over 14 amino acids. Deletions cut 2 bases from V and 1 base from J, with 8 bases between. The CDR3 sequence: CASSLTPGNTEAFF. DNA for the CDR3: TGTGCCAGCAGTTTAACTCCAGGGAACACTGAAGCTTTCTTT.

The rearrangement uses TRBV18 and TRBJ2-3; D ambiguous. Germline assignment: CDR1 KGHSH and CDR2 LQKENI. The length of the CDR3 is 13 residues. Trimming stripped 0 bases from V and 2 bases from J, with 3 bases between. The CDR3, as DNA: TGTGCCAGCTCACCACCCTTCACAGATACGCAGTATTTT. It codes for CASSPPFTDTQYF.

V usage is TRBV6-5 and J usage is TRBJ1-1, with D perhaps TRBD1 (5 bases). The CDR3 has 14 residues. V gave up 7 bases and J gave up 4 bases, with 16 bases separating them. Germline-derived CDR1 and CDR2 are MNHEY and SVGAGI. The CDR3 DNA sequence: TGTGCCAGCATCCCCAGGGAGGGTTCCACTGAAGCTTTCTTT. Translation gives CASIPREGSTEAFF.

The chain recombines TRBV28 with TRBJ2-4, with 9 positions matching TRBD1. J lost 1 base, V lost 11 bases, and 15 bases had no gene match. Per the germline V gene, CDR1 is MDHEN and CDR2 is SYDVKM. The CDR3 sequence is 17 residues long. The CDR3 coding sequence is TGTGCCGTGAGGGACAGGGCCACCCTATATGCCAAAAACATTCAGTACTTC. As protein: CAVRDRATLYAKNIQYF.

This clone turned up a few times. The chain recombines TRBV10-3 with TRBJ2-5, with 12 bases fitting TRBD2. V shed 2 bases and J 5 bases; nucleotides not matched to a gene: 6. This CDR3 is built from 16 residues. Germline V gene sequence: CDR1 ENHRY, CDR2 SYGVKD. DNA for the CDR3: TGTGCCATCAGTGAGCCCTCACTAGCGGGGGGTGAGACCCAGTACTTC. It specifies CAISEPSLAGGETQYF.

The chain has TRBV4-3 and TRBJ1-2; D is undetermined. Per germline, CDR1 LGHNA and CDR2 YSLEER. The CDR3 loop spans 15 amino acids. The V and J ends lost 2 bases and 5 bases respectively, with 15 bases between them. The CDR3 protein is CASSQRQEVDYGYTF. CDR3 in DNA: TGCGCCAGCAGCCAAAGGCAGGAAGTCGATTATGGCTACACCTTC.

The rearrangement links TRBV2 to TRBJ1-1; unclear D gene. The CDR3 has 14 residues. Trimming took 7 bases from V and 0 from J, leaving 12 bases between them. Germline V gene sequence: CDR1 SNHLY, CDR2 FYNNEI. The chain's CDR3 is CASTPRALNTEAFF. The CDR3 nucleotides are TGTGCCAGCACCCCGAGAGCATTGAACACTGAAGCTTTCTTT.

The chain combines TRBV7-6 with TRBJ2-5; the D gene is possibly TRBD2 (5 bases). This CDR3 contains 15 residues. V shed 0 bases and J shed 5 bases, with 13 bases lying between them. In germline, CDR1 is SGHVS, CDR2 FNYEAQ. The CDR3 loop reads CASSLATLRGETQYF. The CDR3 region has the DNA TGTGCCAGCAGCTTAGCGACCCTCCGCGGGGAGACCCAGTACTTC.

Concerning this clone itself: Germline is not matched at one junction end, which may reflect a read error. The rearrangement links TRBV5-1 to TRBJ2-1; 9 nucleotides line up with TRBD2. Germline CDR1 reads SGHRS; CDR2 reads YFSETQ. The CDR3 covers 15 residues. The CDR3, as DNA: TGCGCCAGCAGCCCCGGGACTAGCTCCCACAATGAGCAGTTCTTC. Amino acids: CASSPGTSSHNEQFF.

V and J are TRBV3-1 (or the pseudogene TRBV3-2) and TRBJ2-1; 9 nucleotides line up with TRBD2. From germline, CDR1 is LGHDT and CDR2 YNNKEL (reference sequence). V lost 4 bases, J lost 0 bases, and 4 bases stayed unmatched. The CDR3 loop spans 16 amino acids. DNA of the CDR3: TGTGCCAGCAGCCGCGCGGGGGGGCTCTCCTACAATGAGCAGTTCTTC. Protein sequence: CASSRAGGLSYNEQFF.

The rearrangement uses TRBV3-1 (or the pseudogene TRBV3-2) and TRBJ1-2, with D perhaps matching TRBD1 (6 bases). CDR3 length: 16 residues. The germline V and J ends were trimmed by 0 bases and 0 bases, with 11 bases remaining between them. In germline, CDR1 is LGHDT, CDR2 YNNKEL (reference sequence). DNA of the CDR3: TGTGCCAGCAGCCAAGACCCCGGACAGCCTAACTATGGCTACACCTTC. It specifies CASSQDPGQPNYGYTF.

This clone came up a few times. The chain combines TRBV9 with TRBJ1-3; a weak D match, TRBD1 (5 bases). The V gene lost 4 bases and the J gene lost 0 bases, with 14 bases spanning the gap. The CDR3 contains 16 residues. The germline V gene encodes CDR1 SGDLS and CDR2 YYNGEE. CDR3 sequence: CASSTQGQFSGNTIYF. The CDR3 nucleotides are TGTGCCAGCAGCACCCAGGGCCAATTCTCTGGAAACACCATATATTTT. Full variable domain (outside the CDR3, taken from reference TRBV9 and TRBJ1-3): DSGVTQTPKHLITATGQRVTLRCSPRSGDLSVYWYQQSLDQGLQFLIQYYNGEERAKGNILERFSAQQFPDLHSELNLSSLELGDSALYFCASSTQGQFSGNTIYFGEGSWLTVV.